Listed below are T cell receptor beta chains from one sample, sequenced in a study of blood T cells in healthy people across ages. MiXCR, applied by TCRdb to the 5' RACE reads, yields one record per CDR3 protein. The sample consists of roughly 1.4 million distinct CDR3 sequences, 59% of them appearing once. Material for sequencing was blood. Every receptor here comes from a man in his late teens or twenties in good health. Both conserved end residues are trimmed from each CDR3.

j_call	v_call	cdr3_aa
TRBJ2-5	TRBV5-1	ASSSGRAQETQY
TRBJ2-3	TRBV4-2	ASSQDGRRASGSTDTQY
TRBJ2-1	TRBV29-1	SVEDRDLHYNEQF
TRBJ2-7	TRBV2	ASEGRGPYEQY
TRBJ2-1	TRBV13	ASSPSGAMQF
TRBJ1-5	TRBV20-1	SATTQGNVKQPQH
TRBJ2-5	TRBV5-6	ASSLGGQIETQY
TRBJ2-3	TRBV3-1	ASSHNGGSPPDTQY
TRBJ1-2	TRBV6-5	AAGQGRGYT
TRBJ2-2	TRBV4-3	ASSSRTSGTVTGELF
TRBJ2-5	TRBV20-1	SARDQLSLGTEQETQY
TRBJ1-2	TRBV7-9	ASSRMTGFNYGYT
TRBJ2-7	TRBV6-6	ASSLQGAGEQY
TRBJ2-5	TRBV29-1	SVVAVQETQY
TRBJ1-2	TRBV4-1	ASSLEVGTGQGYGYT
TRBJ2-7	TRBV4-1	ASSQDDPTELGSYEQY
TRBJ2-5	TRBV18	ASSQGQGRWEQETQY
TRBJ1-2	TRBV7-9	ASSFSDSKRSGYT
TRBJ1-3	TRBV29-1	SVGSGSGNTIY
TRBJ2-1	TRBV5-1	ASSQPRDWAGQNSYNEQF
TRBJ2-3	TRBV4-1	ASSQDAHPRADTQY
TRBJ2-3	TRBV5-1	ASSLASGAFTDTQY
TRBJ2-7	TRBV7-2	ASSSGTDRRPDEQY
TRBJ2-1	TRBV20-1	SAAKPTSGGALSYNEQF
TRBJ2-5	TRBV29-1	SVEQPGDQETQY
TRBJ2-5	TRBV2	ASRGPTLNEQY
TRBJ2-4	TRBV15	ATSSGRAKNIQY
TRBJ1-6	TRBV20-1	SASLGEYNSPLH
TRBJ2-3	TRBV6-5	ASSTGFRLDTQY
TRBJ2-1	TRBV5-1	ASSPSRETQF
TRBJ1-4	TRBV5-6	ASSSQGEEKLF
-	TRBV28	ASSFIYGTGDETQY
TRBJ2-7	TRBV29-1	SVGSGSFYEQY
TRBJ1-2	TRBV27	ASILLPGQGPIYNYGYT
TRBJ1-2	TRBV28	ASSLGFLGYT
TRBJ2-7	TRBV2	ASVPRGTYEQY
TRBJ1-2	TRBV7-9	ASSATGTAFNYGYT
TRBJ1-6	TRBV6-6	ASSYADRVNSPLH
TRBJ1-1	TRBV6-1	ASGQGSTEAF
TRBJ1-2	TRBV14	ASSQGQAYGYT
TRBJ2-7	TRBV7-6	ASSYTSVNRGSPEQY
TRBJ2-2	TRBV20-1	SARDYNTGELF
TRBJ1-6	TRBV7-2	ASSLEVTRDNSPLH
TRBJ2-7	TRBV11-2	ASSSTTGPHYEQY
TRBJ2-3	TRBV9	ARSVGQDTQY
TRBJ2-1	TRBV7-9	ASSLGLAPRESEQF
TRBJ2-1	TRBV29-1	SAHSGSSYNEQF
TRBJ2-1	TRBV7-2	ASNVTGGANEQF
TRBJ1-4	TRBV11-1	ASSLRSWGEKLF
TRBJ1-2	TRBV11-2	ASSFGGTGGINYGYT
TRBJ1-1	TRBV14	ASSQSYMNTEAF
TRBJ2-1	TRBV11-2	ASSLDSTGNNEQF
TRBJ1-4	TRBV3-1	ASSTPTGGLEKLF
TRBJ2-1	TRBV20-1	SAGTSGRAGVNEQF